These 20 T cell receptor beta chains share one sample of origin, sequenced in a study of T cell responses to AZD1222 COVID-19 vaccine. Data came from immunoSEQ multiplex PCR; TCRdb stores just in-frame clones and leaves some out. The sample carries about 120,000 clones, roughly 90% recorded once. The sample here was peripheral blood, taken on day 0 of AZD1222 vaccination. These receptors were obtained from an adult in good health.

The V and J genes are TRBV5-6 and TRBJ2-4, with D tentatively TRBD1 (5 bases). V was clipped by 3 bases and J by 0 bases, with 10 bases between them. This CDR3 is 15 amino acids long. Germline CDR1 is SGHDT and CDR2 is YYEEEE. CDR3 sequence reads: CASSYWGGAKNIQYF. CDR3 coding DNA: TGTGCCAGCAGCTATTGGGGCGGAGCCAAAAACATTCAGTACTTC.

This clone showed up just a few times. V gene TRBV7-9 combines with J gene TRBJ1-6; D gene unclear. V gave up 5 bases and J gave up 6 bases, with 11 bases separating them. The CDR3 length is 14 residues. Germline-derived CDR1 and CDR2 are SEHNR and FQNEAQ (reference sequence). CDR3 in amino acids: CASSRDTGNSPLHF. DNA for the CDR3: TGTGCCAGCAGCCGCGACACGGGTAATTCACCCCTCCACTTT.

This chain uses TRBV12-3 or TRBV12-4 with TRBJ1-5; no definite D call. V was pared by 1 base and J by 4 bases, with 5 bases between. This CDR3 contains 13 residues. CDR3 protein: CASSLEQNQPQHF. CDR3 coding DNA: TGTGCCAGCAGTTTAGAACAGAATCAGCCCCAGCATTTT.

The genes are TRBV4-1 and TRBJ1-2, with D possibly TRBD1 on 5 matching bases. Trimming pared 0 bases from V and 8 bases from J, leaving 19 bases between. The CDR3 is made up of 16 amino acids. Germline V gene lookup returns CDR1 MGHRA and CDR2 YSYEKL. In DNA form, the CDR3 reads TGCGCCAGCAGCCAAGATTCGGAGGGGTCGAGGGTCGGCTACACCTTC. Translating it yields CASSQDSEGSRVGYTF.

The rearrangement joins TRBV11-2 to TRBJ2-3; D may be TRBD1 (5 bases). The CDR3 runs 16 residues. Trimming shortened V by 1 base and J by 2 bases, and 13 bases separated the two germline ends. CDR1 SGHAT and CDR2 FQNNGV come from the germline V gene. DNA for the CDR3: TGTGCCAGCAGCTTAGGGGTAGGGGCGCACACAGATACGCAGTATTTT. Amino acid sequence: CASSLGVGAHTDTQYF.

V gene TRBV15 combines with J gene TRBJ2-7; D might be TRBD1 or TRBD2, each matching 6 bases. The CDR3 contains 17 residues. Looked up from germline, CDR1 is LNHNV and CDR2 is YYDKDF (reference sequence). The germline V and J ends were trimmed by 5 bases and 7 bases, with 27 bases remaining between them. CDR3 residues: CATSPWGGTTQRREQYF. CDR3 nucleotides: TGTGCCACCAGCCCGTGGGGCGGGACAACCCAACGGAGGGAGCAGTACTTC.

The V gene is TRBV7-8, the J gene TRBJ1-1, with 7 bases aligning to TRBD1. Per germline, CDR1 SGHVS and CDR2 FQNEAQ. The CDR3 is 15 amino acids. With 3 bases clipped from V and 0 bases from J, the junction kept 4 bases outside the gene matches. Here the CDR3 DNA reads TGTGCCAGCAGCTTTAGGGGACAGATGAACACTGAAGCTTTCTTT. It specifies CASSFRGQMNTEAFF.

The chain employs TRBV5-1 and TRBJ1-4; D is perhaps TRBD1 (5 bases). V was trimmed by 0 bases and J by 3 bases, leaving 9 bases between them. Looked up from germline, CDR1 is SGHRS and CDR2 is YFSETQ. This CDR3 spans 15 amino acids. This chain's CDR3 is CASSLGGTSNEKLFF. The CDR3 DNA sequence: TGCGCCAGCAGCTTGGGGGGGACCTCTAATGAAAAACTGTTTTTT. Combining the CDR3 with reference TRBV5-1 and TRBJ1-4 gives the whole variable domain KAGVTQTPRYLIKTRGQQVTLSCSPISGHRSVSWYQQTPGQGLQFLFEYFSETQRNKGNFPGRFSGRQFSNSRSEMNVSTLELGDSALYLCASSLGGTSNEKLFFGSGTQLSVL.

This clone was seen just once. The chain is built from TRBV13 and TRBJ2-7; 13 bases match TRBD2. V gave up 5 bases and J gave up 2 bases; unmatched junction bases: 6. CDR3 length: 16 residues. Germline CDR1 reads PRHDT; CDR2 reads FYEKMQ (reference sequence). CDR3 coding DNA: TGTGCCAGCAGCCAACACACTAGCGGGAGGGCCTACGAGCAGTACTTC. This translates into CASSQHTSGRAYEQYF. The full variable domain, rest sourced from reference TRBV13 and TRBJ2-7, is AAGVIQSPRHLIKEKRETATLKCYPIPRHDTVYWYQQGPGQDPQFLISFYEKMQSDKGSIPDRFSAQQFSDYHSELNMSSLELGDSALYFCASSQHTSGRAYEQYFGPGTRLTVT.

The chain carries TRBV5-5 and TRBJ1-2; D may be TRBD1 (5 bases). The germline V gene has CDR1 SGHKS and CDR2 YYEKEE (reference sequence). The CDR3 runs to 16 residues. The germline V and J ends were trimmed by 0 bases and 0 bases, with 12 bases remaining between them. The CDR3 region has the DNA TGTGCCAGCAGCTTGGAGGCAGGGATATCTAACTATGGCTACACCTTC. It translates to CASSLEAGISNYGYTF. The full variable domain, with the rest looked up from reference TRBV5-5 and TRBJ1-2, is DAGVTQSPTHLIKTRGQQVTLRCSPISGHKSVSWYQQVLGQGPQFIFQYYEKEERGRGNFPDRFSARQFPNYSSELNVNALLLGDSALYLCASSLEAGISNYGYTFGSGTRLTVV.

This rearrangement joins TRBV29-1 to TRBJ2-7; maybe TRBD1 (5 bases). This CDR3 is built from 13 residues. Between the trimmed V and J ends, which lost 4 bases and 6 bases, there was a span of 16 bases. CDR1 and CDR2 from the germline V gene are SQVTM and ANQGSEA. CDR3 amino acids: CSVGSMDNIEQYF. The DNA for the CDR3 is TGCAGCGTTGGATCCATGGACAACATCGAGCAGTACTTC.

The chain employs TRBV15 and TRBJ1-2; D not certain. The CDR3 is 17 amino acids. Germline assignment: CDR1 LNHNV and CDR2 YYDKDF (reference sequence). Trimming took off 0 bases at V and 6 bases at J, with 20 bases between the two ends. The chain's CDR3 is CATSRDKNRRLSDGYTF. Written as DNA, the CDR3 is TGTGCCACCAGCAGAGATAAAAACCGCAGGCTATCGGATGGCTACACCTTC.

The genes are TRBV6-5 and TRBJ1-2, with 11 bases identical to TRBD1. CDR3 length equals 14 residues. V dropped 5 bases and J dropped 8; count of bases not matched to a gene: 7. CDR1 MNHEY and CDR2 SVGAGI come from the germline V gene. The CDR3 protein is CASSKDRGRQGYTF. The CDR3 DNA reads as TGTGCCAGCAGTAAGGACAGGGGGCGGCAGGGCTACACCTTC.

The chain is built from TRBV5-1 and TRBJ2-5; 8 bases match TRBD1. In germline, CDR1 is SGHRS, CDR2 YFSETQ. This CDR3 spans 14 amino acids. V dropped 2 bases and J dropped 1; count of bases not matched to a gene: 1. CDR3 loop: CASSFGQGQETQYF. As DNA, the CDR3 is TGCGCCAGCAGCTTTGGACAGGGCCAAGAGACCCAGTACTTC. Combining the CDR3 with reference TRBV5-1 and TRBJ2-5 gives the whole variable domain KAGVTQTPRYLIKTRGQQVTLSCSPISGHRSVSWYQQTPGQGLQFLFEYFSETQRNKGNFPGRFSGRQFSNSRSEMNVSTLELGDSALYLCASSFGQGQETQYFGPGTRLLVL.

This rearrangement joins TRBV11-2 to TRBJ2-1; D ambiguous. The V end was cut by 4 bases, the J end by 2 bases, with 21 bases between. The CDR3 runs 18 residues. Germline V CDR1 and CDR2: SGHAT, FQNNGV. The CDR3, as DNA: TGTGCCAGCAGCTCCCTACCACCTTTTAGTGGCGCCTACAATGAGCAGTTCTTC. This sequence encodes CASSSLPPFSGAYNEQFF.

The V call is TRBV6-5, the J call TRBJ1-1; no clear D. The CDR3 is made up of 13 amino acids. Germline CDR1 MNHEY, CDR2 SVGAGI. Deletions cut 7 bases from V and 6 bases from J, with 15 bases between. The CDR3 sequence is CASTTWERPEAFF. The DNA of the CDR3 is TGTGCCAGCACCACATGGGAGAGACCTGAAGCTTTCTTT.

V usage is TRBV5-1 and J usage is TRBJ1-6, with TRBD1 identical over 7 bases. CDR3 length: 16 amino acids. CDR1 and CDR2 from the germline V gene are SGHRS and YFSETQ. V gave up 2 bases and J gave up 9 bases; unmatched junction bases: 11. CDR3 region: CASSLEGAHNSSPLHF. The DNA for the CDR3 is TGCGCCAGCAGCTTAGAGGGGGCCCATAATAGTTCACCCCTCCACTTT.

The J gene is TRBJ2-2, the V gene TRBV28, with 8 bases identical to TRBD1. The CDR3 length is 14 residues. Unmatched junction bases numbered 9, after V lost 8 bases and J lost 7 bases. Germline values: CDR1 MDHEN, CDR2 SYDVKM. The CDR3, as DNA: TGTGCCAGCTGGGGCAGGGGGCAAGGCGGGGAGCTGTTTTTT. Amino acid sequence: CASWGRGQGGELFF. The whole variable domain, remainder taken from reference TRBV28 and TRBJ2-2, is DVKVTQSSRYLVKRTGEKVFLECVQDMDHENMFWYRQDPGLGLRLIYFSYDVKMKEKGDIPEGYSVSREKKERFSLILESASTNQTSMYLCASWGRGQGGELFFGEGSRLTVL.

The gene calls are TRBV7-9 and TRBJ1-1, with TRBD1 identical over 7 bases. V shed 5 bases, J shed 11 bases, and the junction held 8 bases outside the gene matches. The CDR3 runs 12 residues. Germline lookup yields CDR1 SEHNR and CDR2 FQNEAQ (reference sequence). CDR3 sequence: CASSPDRVGAFF. DNA for the CDR3: TGTGCCAGCAGCCCCGACAGGGTTGGCGCTTTCTTT.

The chain links TRBV28 to TRBJ2-5; TRBD1 might be the D (6 bases). This CDR3 contains 15 residues. V shed 2 bases and J shed 4 bases, with 14 bases lying between them. Germline V gives CDR1 MDHEN, CDR2 SYDVKM. Here the CDR3 reads CASSLNRVPPETQYF. The DNA for the CDR3 is TGTGCCAGCAGTTTAAACAGGGTTCCCCCAGAGACCCAGTACTTC.